These 29 T cell receptor beta chains were all obtained from the same sample, sequenced in a study of T cell responses to AZD1222 COVID-19 vaccine (dated by TCRdb to the early 2020s). The time point tag for this specimen amounts to: baseline before first vaccination. The library relied on the immunoSEQ multiplex PCR assay. The table comes from immuneACCESS by way of TCRdb, which keeps in-frame sequences with V and J called. Part of the clones is missing from these tables; in studies checked, under half for an unresolved V gene and the rest for unknown reasons. The sample has about 110,000 clones on record, about 80% of them singletons. Around 5.1% of the sample is held by the ten biggest clonotypes. The sequenced sample was peripheral blood, obtained on day 0 of AZD1222 vaccination. These receptors all come from an adult in good health.

The chain uses TRBV10-2 and TRBJ2-7; D is ambiguous. The germline CDR1 and CDR2 sequences are WSHSY and SAAADI. Trimming took off 0 bases at V and 6 bases at J, with 12 bases between the two ends. The CDR3 runs to 14 residues. The CDR3 region is CASSESVGSGEQYF. The DNA for the CDR3 is TGCGCCAGCAGTGAGTCTGTAGGGTCCGGCGAGCAGTACTTC.

The CDR3 DNA reads as TGCGCCAGCAAAGGGGACAGGGTAGGGAATGAGCAGTTCTTC. It is translated as CASKGDRVGNEQFF. The genes are TRBV5-1 and TRBJ2-1; 9 positions agree with TRBD1. Germline-derived CDR1 and CDR2 are SGHRS and YFSETQ. V gave up 6 bases and J gave up 7 bases; unmatched junction bases: 8. CDR3 length: 14 residues.

The genes are TRBV5-1 and TRBJ1-4, with D perhaps TRBD1 (5 bases). Germline CDR1 SGHRS, CDR2 YFSETQ. V was clipped by 5 bases and J by 3 bases, with 8 bases between them. The CDR3 spans 13 residues. The CDR3 sequence is CASSGTANEKLFF. CDR3 nucleotides: TGCGCCAGCAGTGGGACGGCTAATGAAAAACTGTTTTTT.

The chain joins TRBV19 to TRBJ1-1; 10 bases are a match to TRBD1. Germline assignment: CDR1 LNHDA and CDR2 SQIVND (reference sequence). Trimming removed 6 bases from V and 3 bases from J; junction bases left unmatched: 7. The CDR3 spans 15 residues. CDR3 sequence: CASRRTGGLYTEAFF. The CDR3 DNA reads as TGTGCCAGTAGAAGGACAGGGGGATTGTACACTGAAGCTTTCTTT.

This clone was counted once. The chain recombines TRBV2 with TRBJ1-2; D is ambiguous. Deletions cut 8 bases from V and 1 base from J, with 14 bases between. Germline V gene sequence: CDR1 SNHLY, CDR2 FYNNEI. This CDR3 is built from 14 residues. The CDR3 DNA sequence: TGTGCCAGCGGTTTCCTTGGAGATAACTATGGCTACACCTTC. Translating it yields CASGFLGDNYGYTF.

The chain couples TRBV30 to TRBJ1-4; D unresolved. Trimming removed 8 bases at V and 8 bases at J, with 9 bases between. Germline V gives CDR1 GTSNPN, CDR2 SVGIG (reference sequence). The CDR3 has 10 amino acids. The CDR3 DNA is TGTGCCGGCATAAGGGAAAAACTGTTTTTT. Translation: CAGIREKLFF. Full variable domain (remainder filled in from reference TRBV30 and TRBJ1-4): SQTIHQWPATLVQPVGSPLSLECTVEGTSNPNLYWYRQAAGRGLQLLFYSVGIGQISSEVPQNLSASRPQDRQFILSSKKLLLSDSGFYLCAGIREKLFFGSGTQLSVL.

The gene calls are TRBV20-1 and TRBJ2-1, with D perhaps assigned TRBD1 or TRBD2 (6 bases each). This CDR3 contains 17 residues. Germline CDR1 reads DFQATT; CDR2 reads SNEGSKA (reference sequence). The V end was cut by 3 bases, the J end by 4 bases, with 22 bases between. The CDR3 reads CSASSVEGDFRYNEQFF. The CDR3 DNA follows: TGCAGTGCTAGTAGTGTGGAGGGGGATTTTCGGTACAATGAGCAGTTCTTC.

This chain uses TRBV5-4 with TRBJ2-7; no definite D call. CDR3 length: 15 residues. Trimming took off 4 bases at V and 6 bases at J, with 20 bases between the two ends. Germline CDR1 reads SGHNT; CDR2 reads YYREEE (reference sequence). CDR3 region: CASSPEIPRRAEQYF. The CDR3 DNA reads TGTGCCAGCAGCCCCGAGATCCCCCGACGAGCCGAGCAGTACTTC.

V gene TRBV4-1 combines with J gene TRBJ2-7; 8 bases are shared with TRBD1. Per the germline V gene, CDR1 is MGHRA and CDR2 is YSYEKL. CDR3 length equals 15 residues. J gave up 7 bases and V 0 bases, and 8 bases lay outside the gene matches. For the CDR3, the DNA is TGCGCCAGCAGCCAAGAGGGGACAGGATGGTTGGAGCAGTACTTC. Protein: CASSQEGTGWLEQYF.

The chain joins TRBV29-1 to TRBJ2-7; D is undetermined. The germline CDR1 and CDR2 sequences are SQVTM and ANQGSEA. This CDR3 contains 11 residues. The ends were cut back, 8 bases at V and 3 bases at J, with 11 bases in the middle. CDR3 nucleotides: TGCAGCACCTGGAATGGCTACGAGCAGTACTTC. Translating it yields CSTWNGYEQYF.

The V gene is TRBV6-1, the J gene TRBJ2-4; D remains ambiguous. Germline V lookup: CDR1 MNHNS, CDR2 SASEGT. The length of the CDR3 is 14 residues. The germline V and J ends were trimmed by 0 bases and 8 bases, with 11 bases remaining between them. In DNA form, the CDR3 reads TGTGCCAGCAGTGAAGCTTGGGATAGGGACATTCAGTACTTC. As protein: CASSEAWDRDIQYF.

The V and J genes are TRBV5-1 and TRBJ2-1; 12 bases match TRBD2. Germline V gene data show CDR1 as SGHRS and CDR2 as YFSETQ. After removal of 3 bases from V and 4 bases from J, the junction contained 5 bases not matched to a gene. This CDR3 is 16 amino acids long. Here the CDR3 DNA reads TGCGCCAGCAGCTCGGGGACTAGCGGGCCTTACAATGAGCAGTTCTTC. Encoded protein: CASSSGTSGPYNEQFF. Supplemented by reference TRBV5-1 and TRBJ2-1, the full variable domain reads KAGVTQTPRYLIKTRGQQVTLSCSPISGHRSVSWYQQTPGQGLQFLFEYFSETQRNKGNFPGRFSGRQFSNSRSEMNVSTLELGDSALYLCASSSGTSGPYNEQFFGPGTRLTVL.

V and J are TRBV4-3 and TRBJ1-4, with D possibly TRBD1 on 5 matching bases. This CDR3 is 13 amino acids long. CDR1 and CDR2 from the germline V gene are LGHNA and YSLEER. The V end was cut by 5 bases, the J end by 8 bases, with 12 bases between. The DNA of the CDR3 is TGCGCCAGCAGCGGGGACGTGGACGAAAAACTGTTTTTT. This gives the protein CASSGDVDEKLFF.

The chain joins TRBV5-1 to TRBJ2-7, with a tentative D call TRBD1 (6 bases). This CDR3 contains 13 residues. Trimming stripped 0 bases from V and 5 bases from J, with 9 bases between. In germline, CDR1 is SGHRS, CDR2 YFSETQ. The CDR3 DNA reads as TGCGCCAGCAGCTTGGTGGGGGCCCACGAGCAGTACTTC. It is translated as CASSLVGAHEQYF.

This clone is a singleton in its sample. The rearrangement joins TRBV19 to TRBJ2-4; TRBD2 agrees at 12 bases. The trim removed 3 bases at V and 9 bases at J, leaving 9 bases unmatched. From germline, CDR1 is LNHDA and CDR2 SQIVND (reference sequence). The CDR3 contains 16 residues. CDR3: CASSMALAGGKGIQYF. The CDR3 DNA is TGTGCCAGTAGTATGGCACTAGCGGGGGGAAAGGGCATTCAGTACTTC.

The chain is built from TRBV7-2 and TRBJ2-1, with 10 bases lining up with TRBD2. The V and J ends lost 4 bases and 7 bases, in that order; junction bases with no gene match: 13. CDR3 size: 17 residues. The germline CDR1 and CDR2 sequences are SGHTA and FQGNSA. The CDR3 DNA reads TGTGCCAGCAGCTGGGGCTCGGGTAGCGGGGGGAGGAATGAGCAGTTCTTC. It yields the protein CASSWGSGSGGRNEQFF.

The chain recombines TRBV20-1 with TRBJ1-5; D not certain. V shed 3 bases and J shed 6 bases, with 6 bases lying between them. The germline V gene encodes CDR1 DFQATT and CDR2 SNEGSKA (reference sequence). This CDR3 comprises 11 residues. The CDR3 spells CSARSGQPQHF. CDR3 bases: TGCAGTGCTAGGAGCGGTCAGCCCCAGCATTTT.

This clone turned up a few times. This rearrangement joins TRBV30 to TRBJ2-7; possible D gene TRBD1, 6 bases. V was pared by 5 bases and J by 2 bases, with 10 bases between. This CDR3 spans 12 amino acids. The germline CDR1 and CDR2 sequences are GTSNPN and SVGIG (reference sequence). CDR3 sequence (DNA): TGTGCCTGGGCACCAGGGGCCTACGAGCAGTACTTC. Translated: CAWAPGAYEQYF.

This clone was seen a handful of times. The chain is built from TRBV12-3 or TRBV12-4 and TRBJ2-7; D gene unclear. The CDR3 is 12 residues long. V lost 4 bases, J lost 5 bases, and 9 bases lay in between. The CDR3 DNA reads as TGTGCCAGCAGTTCGCACAGCCACGAGCAGTACTTC. The encoded protein is CASSSHSHEQYF.

CDR3 protein: CASSPGGFSYNEQFF. Here the CDR3 DNA reads TGCGCCAGCAGCCCAGGGGGCTTCTCCTACAATGAGCAGTTCTTC. The V and J genes are TRBV5-1 and TRBJ2-1; 8 nucleotides line up with TRBD1. The V gene's germline CDR1 is SGHRS and CDR2 YFSETQ. The ends lost 4 bases at V and 0 bases at J; junction bases unmatched: 3. CDR3 length: 15 residues.

V and J are TRBV5-1 and TRBJ2-7, with D uncertain. Germline V gives CDR1 SGHRS, CDR2 YFSETQ. The ends were cut back, 4 bases at V and 2 bases at J, with 19 bases in the middle. This CDR3 has 16 residues. The DNA for the CDR3 is TGCGCCAGCAGCAGAATAACAGAAGAGCGTCCCTACGAGCAGTACTTC. Its translation: CASSRITEERPYEQYF.

The chain is built from TRBV6-6 and TRBJ1-5; no clear D. Trimming removed 7 bases at V and 3 bases at J, with 13 bases between. In germline, CDR1 is MNHNY, CDR2 SVGAGI (reference sequence). The CDR3 totals 14 residues. As DNA, the CDR3 is TGTGCCAGCACCCCTCACGGATTCAATCAGCCCCAGCATTTT. It specifies CASTPHGFNQPQHF.

The gene calls are TRBV9 and TRBJ2-3; D not resolved. The length of the CDR3 is 12 residues. Germline assignment: CDR1 SGDLS and CDR2 YYNGEE. V dropped 4 bases and J dropped 3 bases, with 6 bases sitting between them. CDR3 amino acids: CASSTLTDTQYF. Written as DNA, the CDR3 is TGTGCCAGCAGCACCCTGACAGATACGCAGTATTTT. Full variable domain (remainder filled in from reference TRBV9 and TRBJ2-3): DSGVTQTPKHLITATGQRVTLRCSPRSGDLSVYWYQQSLDQGLQFLIQYYNGEERAKGNILERFSAQQFPDLHSELNLSSLELGDSALYFCASSTLTDTQYFGPGTRLTVL.

This chain joins TRBV18 and TRBJ1-2; 8 bases fit TRBD1. Germline-derived CDR1 and CDR2 are KGHSH and LQKENI. The J segment lost 0 bases and the V segment lost 3 bases, leaving 6 bases of the junction unmatched. This CDR3 spans 16 amino acids. CDR3 nucleotides: TGTGCCAGCTCACCTCAGGGACAGGCGGCTAACTATGGCTACACCTTC. Residues: CASSPQGQAANYGYTF. The full variable domain, in which reference TRBV18 and TRBJ1-2 provide the parts outside the CDR3, is NAGVMQNPRHLVRRRGQEARLRCSPMKGHSHVYWYRQLPEEGLKFMVYLQKENIIDESGMPKERFSAEFPKEGPSILRIQQVVRGDSAAYFCASSPQGQAANYGYTFGSGTRLTVV.

The genes are TRBV5-4 and TRBJ1-2; 11 bases match TRBD1. This CDR3 is built from 15 residues. Trimming removed 8 bases from V and 4 bases from J; junction bases left unmatched: 10. Germline V gives CDR1 SGHNT, CDR2 YYREEE (reference sequence). The CDR3 is CASVRDRGSVYGYTF. The CDR3 coding sequence is TGTGCCAGTGTCCGGGACAGGGGGTCTGTCTATGGCTACACCTTC.

The V call is TRBV18, the J call TRBJ2-3; D might be TRBD1 or TRBD2, each matching 6 bases. Deletions cut 5 bases from V and 0 bases from J, with 12 bases between. Germline V gene lookup returns CDR1 KGHSH and CDR2 LQKENI. This CDR3 is 15 amino acids long. The CDR3 nucleotides are TGTGCCAGCTCATCACGGGGGCCGAGCACAGATACGCAGTATTTT. This gives the protein CASSSRGPSTDTQYF.

V is TRBV2 and J is TRBJ1-3, with unresolved D. The CDR3 runs to 13 residues. Looked up from germline, CDR1 is SNHLY and CDR2 is FYNNEI. The V gene lost 10 bases and the J gene lost 0 bases, with 10 bases spanning the gap. This chain's CDR3 is CATLHLSGNTIYF. Written as DNA, the CDR3 is TGTGCCACCCTACACCTCTCTGGAAACACCATATATTTT.

V gene TRBV7-9 combines with J gene TRBJ1-1, with 8 bases aligning to TRBD1. Trimming cost V 5 bases and J 7 bases; bases outside gene matches: 6. CDR3 length: 13 residues. Germline values: CDR1 SEHNR, CDR2 FQNEAQ (reference sequence). CDR3 DNA: TGTGCCAGCAGCAAAACAGGGGGATTTGAAGCTTTCTTT. As protein: CASSKTGGFEAFF.

The V gene is TRBV13, the J gene TRBJ1-5; 7 bases line up with TRBD1. Germline assignment: CDR1 PRHDT and CDR2 FYEKMQ (reference sequence). The CDR3 runs to 15 residues. V lost 2 bases to trimming and J lost 4 bases; unmatched junction nucleotides: 5. The CDR3 region is CASSLRGLGNQPQHF. The CDR3 nucleotides are TGTGCCAGCAGCTTAAGGGGGCTGGGGAATCAGCCCCAGCATTTT.